This T cell receptor (beta chain) was obtained from a study of blood T cell repertoires in COVID-19 (dated by TCRdb to 2020 to 2022). For the study in its entirety: The collaborator samples originated in the United States, Italy and Spain and spanned the acute and convalescent phases of COVID-19. The samples were drawn from the first 160 participants of the ongoing ImmuneRACE study and from 950 to 1,500 subjects provided by 6 global collaborators. The repertoires were released in a freely available public database intended as a resource for research on the immune response to SARS-CoV-2. Nearly every sample came with metadata listing a de-identified subject ID, COVID-19 status, age in years and sex. Where available, HLA class I and class II types were taken from metadata supplied by the sample provider and were not determined by assay-based typing. The prospective study material was composed of cDNA or gDNA derived from T cells, B-cell-depleted T cells, or PBMCs. The dataset comprised deeply sampled blood TCRbeta repertoires from subjects exposed to, actively infected with, or recovered from COVID-19. Study-level results and caveats: The amount of clinical and demographic metadata varied by source and participant and was provided uncurated.

Sequences DFQATT (CDR1) and SNEGSKA (CDR2) are obtained from the germline V gene (reference sequence). V loses 5 bases of germline sequence and J loses 9 bases, and the interval between the two ends is 7 bases. From its cysteine to its phenylalanine, the CDR3 spans 9 amino acids. This entry keeps only the CDR3 DNA: 27 bases, framed from base 1. TCRbeta CDR3 regions were amplified from genomic DNA by means of the immunoSEQ Assay, a bias-controlled multiplex PCR. The paper's processing steps were these. The number of nucleated cells in each sample was estimated by amplification of reference gene primers within the assay. Sequence reads were collapsed and filtered to measure the absolute abundance of every unique TCRbeta CDR3 rearrangement. Productive Simpson clonality was computed per sample as the square root of Simpson's diversity index over productive rearrangements. TCRdb provides this immuneACCESS table in a form limited to in-frame rearrangements. Some clones are lacking; in checked studies, under half of them reflect an unresolved V gene, and why the rest are absent is not known. That table gives V, J and clone size, and the DNA gave D and trimming. The sample records a few hundred thousand clones, around 83% of which are singletons. The ten largest account for roughly 2% of the sample.

A second Seattle source provided samples from volunteer blood donors who had recovered from COVID-19. Collaborating institutions collected whole blood in K2EDTA tubes following their own protocols. For TCRbeta analysis, collaborator samples were shipped as frozen whole blood, as isolated PBMCs, or as DNA extracted from either sample type. Comment on this clone: Its antigen is unknown. Base quality data are lacking; no much larger clone is found one base away.

This chain is built from TRBV20-1 and TRBJ1-2; TRBD1 might be the D gene, on 6 matching bases. The sequence derives from a man between 25 and 39 years old who had recovered from COVID-19. Sequences were obtained from peripheral blood. The DNA sequence reads TGCAGTGCTGACAGGCGCTACACCTTC. It codes for CSADRRYTF.